These 32 T cell receptor beta chains came from one sample sequenced in a study of blood T cell repertoires in COVID-19. The method was immunoSEQ multiplex PCR; TCRdb's version includes in-frame clones alone and lacks a portion of them. The sample yields 72,000 or so clones, approximately 85% seen once. Sequenced input: peripheral blood. The receptors stem from a woman older than 75 with active or convalescent COVID-19.

This clone was observed once. The chain carries TRBV10-1 and TRBJ1-1; 9 nucleotides align to TRBD1. V trimming: 5 bases; J trimming: 3 bases; junction bases outside the gene matches: 10. Germline CDR1 is WNHNN and CDR2 is SYGVQD (reference sequence). The length of the CDR3 is 16 residues. The CDR3 DNA is TGCGCCAGCAGTCCGGACAGGGGAAACAACGACACTGAAGCTTTCTTT. This encodes CASSPDRGNNDTEAFF.

V is TRBV18 and J is TRBJ2-7; maybe TRBD2 (6 bases). Trimming cost V 2 bases and J 7 bases, with 12 bases left between them. This CDR3 spans 13 amino acids. Germline V gene sequence: CDR1 KGHSH, CDR2 LQKENI. The CDR3 protein is CASSPSGVGEQYF. As DNA, the CDR3 is TGTGCCAGCTCACCATCGGGGGTGGGGGAGCAGTACTTC.

There are a few counts of this clone. The chain has TRBV7-9 and TRBJ1-2, with TRBD1 matching 9 bases. Germline V gene data show CDR1 as SEHNR and CDR2 as FQNEAQ (reference sequence). V gave up 4 bases and J gave up 6 bases; unmatched junction bases: 9. The CDR3 totals 15 residues. Here the CDR3 reads CASSSWDRAVHGYTF. Here the CDR3 DNA reads TGTGCCAGCAGCTCTTGGGACAGGGCAGTCCATGGCTACACCTTC.

This clone appeared a few times. This chain connects TRBV28 to TRBJ1-2; 8 nucleotides align to TRBD1. Per germline, CDR1 MDHEN and CDR2 SYDVKM. The CDR3 sequence is 16 residues long. Losses at the gene ends were 1 base for V and 4 bases for J; bases not matched to a gene: 8. CDR3 region: CASSLFRPGGAYGYTF. Written as DNA, the CDR3 is TGTGCCAGCAGTTTATTTCGCCCAGGGGGCGCCTATGGCTACACCTTC.

The genes are TRBV12-3 or TRBV12-4 and TRBJ1-2; D not certain. With 3 bases removed from V and 1 base from J, the gap between germline ends came to 6 bases. This CDR3 has 13 residues. The CDR3 protein is CASSLTGNYGYTF. The CDR3 bases are TGTGCCAGCAGTTTGACTGGTAACTATGGCTACACCTTC.

This clone was observed a few times. CDR3 DNA sequence: TGCGCCAGCAGCTCCCAGGGGGCCGATACGCAGTATTTT. Translating it yields CASSSQGADTQYF. This chain uses TRBV5-1 with TRBJ2-3; 8 nucleotides match TRBD1. With V trimmed by 3 bases and J by 6 bases, 3 bases remained unmatched. This CDR3 is 13 amino acids long. Germline V CDR1 and CDR2: SGHRS, YFSETQ.

This chain links TRBV19 with TRBJ1-5, with D possibly being TRBD1 (6 bases). V was trimmed by 5 bases and J by 4 bases, leaving 9 bases between them. This CDR3 spans 13 amino acids. Looked up from germline, CDR1 is LNHDA and CDR2 is SQIVND (reference sequence). CDR3 DNA: TGTGCCAGTAGTTACAGGGATAATCAGCCCCAGCATTTT. Translation: CASSYRDNQPQHF.

V and J are TRBV28 and TRBJ2-3; 13 bases map to TRBD2. Trimming at V came to 6 bases and at J to 3 bases, leaving 3 bases not matched to a gene. The CDR3 contains 15 residues. Germline V CDR1 and CDR2: MDHEN, SYDVKM. The CDR3 DNA sequence: TGTGCCAGCAGCCGACTAGCGGGGGGAACAGATACGCAGTATTTT. Residues: CASSRLAGGTDTQYF.

The chain employs TRBV18 and TRBJ2-7, with 14 bases that match TRBD2. In germline, CDR1 is KGHSH, CDR2 LQKENI. V trimming: 0 bases; J trimming: 9 bases; junction bases outside the gene matches: 4. This CDR3 is 15 amino acids long. The CDR3 DNA follows: TGTGCCAGCTCACCACCCGGACTAGCGGGGGGTTCGCAGTACTTC. This sequence encodes CASSPPGLAGGSQYF.

The chain joins TRBV19 to TRBJ1-2; D is uncertain. The CDR3 contains 13 residues. V lost 5 bases to trimming and J lost 4 bases, with 11 bases between them. The germline V gene has CDR1 LNHDA and CDR2 SQIVND (reference sequence). CDR3 in DNA: TGTGCCAGTAGTCCAGACACATTCTATGGCTACACCTTC. It is translated as CASSPDTFYGYTF.

This sequence joins TRBV29-1 and TRBJ1-1; D unresolved. The CDR3 runs 13 residues. Germline CDR1 reads SQVTM; CDR2 reads ANQGSEA. Trimming took 4 bases from V and 8 from J, leaving 17 bases between them. CDR3 bases: TGCAGCGTTGTGGGTGGAGAGGGATCAGAAGCTTTCTTT. Translation: CSVVGGEGSEAFF.

The rearrangement links TRBV9 to TRBJ2-7; D unclear. The germline V and J ends were trimmed by 4 bases and 7 bases, with 12 bases remaining between them. Germline V lookup: CDR1 SGDLS, CDR2 YYNGEE. CDR3 size: 12 residues. The CDR3 region has the DNA TGTGCCAGCAGCTCCTCAAGCCGGGAGCAGTACTTC. Its protein product is CASSSSSREQYF.

The chain has TRBV29-1 and TRBJ2-3; 7 positions match TRBD1. The CDR3 loop spans 14 amino acids. J gave up 0 bases and V 5 bases, and 5 bases lay outside the gene matches. Germline V gene sequence: CDR1 SQVTM, CDR2 ANQGSEA. The CDR3 loop is CSVQDRTSTDTQYF. CDR3 sequence (DNA): TGCAGCGTTCAGGACAGGACTAGCACAGATACGCAGTATTTT.

The CDR3 reads CASSLTPQGRRNTIYF. CDR3 in DNA: TGTGCCAGCAGCTTAACCCCACAGGGGCGCAGAAACACCATATATTTT. V gene TRBV7-2 combines with J gene TRBJ1-3; 7 bases are a match to TRBD1. Germline-derived CDR1 and CDR2 are SGHTA and FQGNSA. This CDR3 is 16 amino acids long. Unmatched junction bases numbered 9, after V lost 2 bases and J lost 5 bases.

This clone has more than one count but fewer than ten. The V call is TRBV2, the J call TRBJ1-2; 8 bases line up with TRBD1. The CDR3 contains 13 residues. J lost 8 bases, V lost 4 bases, and 6 bases had no gene match. The germline V gene has CDR1 SNHLY and CDR2 FYNNEI. For the CDR3, the DNA is TGTGCCAGCAGTGCACGACAGGGGCTGGGCTACACCTTC. The encoded protein is CASSARQGLGYTF.

In its sample, this clone was seen once. The CDR3 coding sequence is TGTGCCAGCAGCTTTGGGGGGGCAGGCAATGAGCAGTTCTTC. Encoded protein: CASSFGGAGNEQFF. V is TRBV5-4 and J is TRBJ2-1; a weak D match, TRBD2 (7 bases). The CDR3 length is 14 residues. Between the trimmed V and J ends, which lost 2 bases and 6 bases, there was a span of 12 bases. Germline V gives CDR1 SGHNT, CDR2 YYREEE (reference sequence).

This CDR3 is CASSFNWNTEAFF. The CDR3 region has the DNA TGTGCCAGCAGCTTTAACTGGAACACTGAAGCTTTCTTT. The chain has TRBV7-2 and TRBJ1-1; no clear D. The CDR3 consists of 13 residues. The V and J ends lost 3 bases and 1 base respectively, with 6 bases between them. Germline V lookup: CDR1 SGHTA, CDR2 FQGNSA.

The V gene is TRBV5-1, the J gene TRBJ2-3; 11 bases agree with TRBD2. Trimming cost V 4 bases and J 3 bases; bases outside gene matches: 7. Germline values: CDR1 SGHRS, CDR2 YFSETQ. This CDR3 contains 16 residues. CDR3 sequence: CASSHHLAGGTDTQYF. Here the CDR3 DNA reads TGCGCCAGCAGCCATCACCTAGCGGGGGGTACAGATACGCAGTATTTT.

The chain links TRBV7-9 to TRBJ2-2; 10 bases are a match to TRBD1. The CDR3 has 16 residues. J lost 7 bases, V lost 1 base, and 6 bases had no gene match. Germline CDR1 and CDR2: SEHNR and FQNEAQ (reference sequence). In DNA, the CDR3 is TGTGCCAGCAGCTTAGGTGTGACAGGGGGCATCGGGGAGCTGTTTTTT. Its protein product is CASSLGVTGGIGELFF.

The chain couples TRBV6-5 to TRBJ2-3, with 7 bases identical to TRBD2. The germline CDR1 and CDR2 sequences are MNHEY and SVGAGI. With 5 bases clipped from V and 0 bases from J, the junction kept 5 bases outside the gene matches. CDR3 size: 15 residues. The CDR3 sequence is CASSREAFSTDTQYF. The CDR3 DNA sequence: TGTGCCAGCAGTCGGGAGGCATTTAGCACAGATACGCAGTATTTT.

The chain employs TRBV14 and TRBJ1-1; tentative D call: TRBD1 (5 bases). V lost 6 bases, J lost 1 base, and 9 bases lay in between. The CDR3 sequence is 13 residues long. Germline loops: CDR1 SGHDN, CDR2 FVKESK. For the CDR3, the DNA is TGTGCCAGCAGTTCGACAGCGAACACTGAAGCTTTCTTT. Translation: CASSSTANTEAFF.

The V and J genes are TRBV5-1 and TRBJ2-1, with 8 bases matching TRBD1. The CDR3 has 15 amino acids. The ends lost 1 base at V and 6 bases at J; junction bases unmatched: 6. CDR1 and CDR2 (germline): SGHRS, YFSETQ. The CDR3 DNA is TGCGCCAGCAGCTTGAGGCAGGGGGCGCTCAATGAGCAGTTCTTC. Its translation: CASSLRQGALNEQFF.

This CDR3 reads CASSYRGTFGYGYTF. In nucleotides, the CDR3 is TGTGCCAGCAGTTATCGGGGAACCTTTGGCTATGGCTACACCTTC. This chain connects TRBV27 to TRBJ1-2; D not resolved. CDR1 is MNHEY and CDR2 is SMNVEV in the germline V gene (reference sequence). The CDR3 contains 15 residues. V shed 4 bases and J shed 4 bases, with 16 bases lying between them.

V and J are TRBV23-1 and TRBJ1-1, with 7 positions matching TRBD1. TRBV23-1 is reported as an ORF; its role is uncertain. The V segment lost 0 bases and the J segment 1 base; nucleotides outside the gene matches: 2. This CDR3 has 15 residues. CDR3 coding DNA: TGCGCCAGCAGTCAATCGGGACAGCCGAACACTGAAGCTTTCTTT. Residues: CASSQSGQPNTEAFF.

The V and J genes are TRBV6-6 and TRBJ2-7; 12 bases align to TRBD2. This CDR3 comprises 18 residues. Germline V gene lookup returns CDR1 MNHNY and CDR2 SVGAGI (reference sequence). V was pared by 5 bases and J by 3 bases, with 14 bases of the junction left unmatched. This chain's CDR3 is CASSPGTSGLKGLYEQYF. CDR3 bases: TGTGCCAGCAGTCCCGGGACTAGCGGGTTAAAAGGCCTCTACGAGCAGTACTTC.

V usage is TRBV5-4 and J usage is TRBJ1-1; D gene unclear. V lost 1 base to trimming and J lost 4 bases, with 8 bases between them. Germline CDR1 and CDR2: SGHNT and YYREEE (reference sequence). The CDR3 loop spans 13 amino acids. This chain's CDR3 is CASSLKGGTEAFF. As DNA, the CDR3 is TGTGCCAGCAGCTTGAAAGGAGGCACTGAAGCTTTCTTT.

The rearrangement uses TRBV20-1 and TRBJ1-2; no definite D call. The germline CDR1 and CDR2 sequences are DFQATT and SNEGSKA (reference sequence). V was clipped by 3 bases and J by 7 bases, with 6 bases between them. The CDR3 has 10 residues. For the CDR3, the DNA is TGCAGTGCTAGCCCTTTTGGCTACACCTTC. The encoded protein is CSASPFGYTF.

The chain joins TRBV19 to TRBJ2-5; the D gene is possibly TRBD2 (5 bases). CDR1 and CDR2 from the germline V gene are LNHDA and SQIVND (reference sequence). The CDR3 is 14 amino acids. The V and J ends lost 6 bases and 2 bases respectively, with 13 bases between them. CDR3 loop: CASSQGRSQETQYF. The DNA of the CDR3 is TGTGCCAGTAGCCAAGGGAGAAGTCAAGAGACCCAGTACTTC.

This chain connects TRBV4-3 to TRBJ2-1; D is unclear. The CDR3 covers 12 residues. Germline loops: CDR1 LGHNA, CDR2 YSLEER. The V end lost 0 bases, the J end lost 10 bases, and 7 bases lay between the germline ends. CDR3 protein: CASSQDRNEQFF. The CDR3 DNA reads as TGCGCCAGCAGCCAAGATAGAAACGAGCAGTTCTTC.

The chain joins TRBV9 to TRBJ1-1, with a possible D match to TRBD1 (5 bases). CDR1 is SGDLS, CDR2 YYNGEE, per germline. The V end was cut by 0 bases, the J end by 5 bases, with 14 bases between. This CDR3 region has 15 residues. CDR3 sequence: CASSVEGRAETEAFF. The DNA for the CDR3 is TGTGCCAGCAGCGTAGAGGGCAGGGCGGAGACTGAAGCTTTCTTT.

The chain joins TRBV9 to TRBJ1-6; TRBD1 aligns across 9 bases. CDR3 length: 15 amino acids. The trim removed 4 bases at V and 7 bases at J, leaving 6 bases unmatched. Per the germline V gene, CDR1 is SGDLS and CDR2 is YYNGEE. The CDR3 spells CASSSGTGPNSPLHF. The DNA of the CDR3 is TGTGCCAGCAGCTCAGGGACAGGGCCGAATTCACCCCTCCACTTT.

This chain links TRBV11-2 with TRBJ2-7, with D possibly matching TRBD1 (6 bases). V lost 3 bases and J 1 base, leaving 7 bases between the germline ends. The CDR3 extends over 13 amino acids. Germline-derived CDR1 and CDR2 are SGHAT and FQNNGV. CDR3 sequence reads: CASSLDSSYEQYF. The CDR3 DNA is TGTGCCAGCAGCTTGGACAGTTCCTACGAGCAGTACTTC.